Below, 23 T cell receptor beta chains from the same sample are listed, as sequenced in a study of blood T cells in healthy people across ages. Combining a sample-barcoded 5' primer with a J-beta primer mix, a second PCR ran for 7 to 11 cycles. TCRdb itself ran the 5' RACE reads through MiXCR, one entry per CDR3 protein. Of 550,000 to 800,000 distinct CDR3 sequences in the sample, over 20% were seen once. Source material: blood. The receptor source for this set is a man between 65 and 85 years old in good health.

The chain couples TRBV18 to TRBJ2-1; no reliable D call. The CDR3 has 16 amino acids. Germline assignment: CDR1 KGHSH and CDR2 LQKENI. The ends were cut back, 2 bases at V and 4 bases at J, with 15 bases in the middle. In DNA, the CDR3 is TGTGCCAGCTCACCAGTTGCTCAGTCCCATTACAATGAGCAGTTCTTC. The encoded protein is CASSPVAQSHYNEQFF.

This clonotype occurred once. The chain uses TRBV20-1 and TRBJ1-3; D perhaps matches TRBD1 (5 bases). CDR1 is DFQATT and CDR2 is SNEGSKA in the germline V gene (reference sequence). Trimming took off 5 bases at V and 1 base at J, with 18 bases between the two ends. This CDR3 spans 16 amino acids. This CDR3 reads CSARVGGPLSGNTIYF. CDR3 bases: TGCAGTGCTCGGGTGGGGGGACCGTTGTCTGGAAACACCATATATTTT.

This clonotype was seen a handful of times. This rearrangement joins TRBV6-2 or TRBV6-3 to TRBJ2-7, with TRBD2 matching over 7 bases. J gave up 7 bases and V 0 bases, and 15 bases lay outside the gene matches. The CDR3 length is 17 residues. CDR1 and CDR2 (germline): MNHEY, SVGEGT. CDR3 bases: TGTGCCAGCAGTTACTCGAGTACCCTACTAGCGCCGTGGGAGCAGTACTTC. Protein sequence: CASSYSSTLLAPWEQYF.

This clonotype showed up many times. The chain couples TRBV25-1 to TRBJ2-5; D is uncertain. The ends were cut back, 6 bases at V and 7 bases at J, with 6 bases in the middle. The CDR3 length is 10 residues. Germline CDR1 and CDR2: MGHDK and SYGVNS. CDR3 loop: CASSGRTQYF. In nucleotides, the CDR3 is TGTGCCAGCAGCGGCAGGACCCAGTACTTC.

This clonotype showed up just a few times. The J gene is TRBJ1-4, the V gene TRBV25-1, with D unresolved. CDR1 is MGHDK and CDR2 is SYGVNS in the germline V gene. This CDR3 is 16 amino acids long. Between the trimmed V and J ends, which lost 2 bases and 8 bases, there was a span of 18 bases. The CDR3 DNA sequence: TGTGCCAGCAGTGAACAAGACGGGAAATCGGGGGAAAAACTGTTTTTT. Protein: CASSEQDGKSGEKLFF.

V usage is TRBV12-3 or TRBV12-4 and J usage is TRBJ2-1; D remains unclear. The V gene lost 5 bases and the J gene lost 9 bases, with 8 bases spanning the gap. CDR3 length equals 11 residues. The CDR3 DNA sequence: TGTGCCAGCAGTCCCAACACTGAGCAGTTCTTC. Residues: CASSPNTEQFF.

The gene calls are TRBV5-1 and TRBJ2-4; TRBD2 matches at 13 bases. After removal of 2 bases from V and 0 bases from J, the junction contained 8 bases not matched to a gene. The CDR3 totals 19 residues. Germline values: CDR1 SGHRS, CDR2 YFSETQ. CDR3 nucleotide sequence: TGCGCCAGCAGCTTAGGACTAGCGGGAGACCGGTTAGCCAAAAACATTCAGTACTTC. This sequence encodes CASSLGLAGDRLAKNIQYF.

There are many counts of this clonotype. CDR3 region: CASRVSGRSYEQYF. DNA of the CDR3: TGTGCCAGCAGGGTTAGCGGGAGGTCCTACGAGCAGTACTTC. V is TRBV28 and J is TRBJ2-7; the match to TRBD2 covers 10 bases. CDR1 MDHEN and CDR2 SYDVKM come from the germline V gene. V lost 6 bases, J lost 1 base, and 3 bases stayed unmatched. The CDR3 has 14 residues.

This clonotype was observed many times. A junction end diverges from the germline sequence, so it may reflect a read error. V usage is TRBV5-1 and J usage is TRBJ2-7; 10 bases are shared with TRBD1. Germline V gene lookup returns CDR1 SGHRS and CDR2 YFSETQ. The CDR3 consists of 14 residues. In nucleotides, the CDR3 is TGTGCCAGCAGCTTGACAGGGGGCCCCTACGAGCAGTACTTC. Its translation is CASSLTGGPYEQYF.

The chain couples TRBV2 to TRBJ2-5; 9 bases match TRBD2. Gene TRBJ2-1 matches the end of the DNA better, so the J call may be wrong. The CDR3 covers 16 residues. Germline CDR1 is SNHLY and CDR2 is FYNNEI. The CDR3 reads CASSELRPSGISEQFF. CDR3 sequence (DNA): TGTGCCAGCAGTGAACTTCGGCCTAGCGGGATAAGTGAGCAGTTCTTC.

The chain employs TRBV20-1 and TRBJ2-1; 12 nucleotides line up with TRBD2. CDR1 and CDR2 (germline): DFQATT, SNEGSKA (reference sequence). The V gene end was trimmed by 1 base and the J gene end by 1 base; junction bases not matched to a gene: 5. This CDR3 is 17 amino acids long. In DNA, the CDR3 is TGCAGTGCTAGAGCTAGCGGGAGGGTAGATTCCTACAATGAGCAGTTCTTC. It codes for CSARASGRVDSYNEQFF.

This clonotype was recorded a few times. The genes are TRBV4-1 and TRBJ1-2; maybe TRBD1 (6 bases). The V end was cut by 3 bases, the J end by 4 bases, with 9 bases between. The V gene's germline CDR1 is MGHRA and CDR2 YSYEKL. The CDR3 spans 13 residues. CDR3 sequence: CASSQGAGYGYTF. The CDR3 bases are TGCGCCAGCAGCCAGGGGGCAGGCTATGGCTACACCTTC.

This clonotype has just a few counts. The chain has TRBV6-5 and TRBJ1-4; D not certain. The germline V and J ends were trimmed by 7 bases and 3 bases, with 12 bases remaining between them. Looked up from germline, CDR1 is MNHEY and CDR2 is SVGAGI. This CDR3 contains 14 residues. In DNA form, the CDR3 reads TGTGCCAGCAAAGGGAGTTCCCCTAATGAAAAACTGTTTTTT. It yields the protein CASKGSSPNEKLFF.

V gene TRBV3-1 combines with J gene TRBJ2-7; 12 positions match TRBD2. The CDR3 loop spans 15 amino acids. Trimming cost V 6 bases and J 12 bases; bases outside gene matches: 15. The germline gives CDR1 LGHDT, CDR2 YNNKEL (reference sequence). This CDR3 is CASRNNRRLAGEVYF. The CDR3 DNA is TGTGCCAGCAGAAACAATAGGAGACTAGCGGGAGAGGTGTACTTC.

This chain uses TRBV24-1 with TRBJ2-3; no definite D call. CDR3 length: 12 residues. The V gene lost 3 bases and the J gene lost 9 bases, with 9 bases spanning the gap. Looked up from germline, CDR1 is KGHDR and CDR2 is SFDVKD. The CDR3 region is CATSDIKGTQYF. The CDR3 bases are TGTGCCACCAGTGATATAAAAGGCACGCAGTATTTT.

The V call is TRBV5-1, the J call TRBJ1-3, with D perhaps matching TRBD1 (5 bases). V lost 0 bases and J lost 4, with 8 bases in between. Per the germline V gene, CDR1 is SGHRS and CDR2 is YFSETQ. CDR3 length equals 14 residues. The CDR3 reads CASSLGDGGNTIYF. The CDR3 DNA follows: TGCGCCAGCAGCTTGGGGGACGGCGGAAACACCATATATTTT. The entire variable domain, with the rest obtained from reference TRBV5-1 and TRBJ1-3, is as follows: KAGVTQTPRYLIKTRGQQVTLSCSPISGHRSVSWYQQTPGQGLQFLFEYFSETQRNKGNFPGRFSGRQFSNSRSEMNVSTLELGDSALYLCASSLGDGGNTIYFGEGSWLTVV.

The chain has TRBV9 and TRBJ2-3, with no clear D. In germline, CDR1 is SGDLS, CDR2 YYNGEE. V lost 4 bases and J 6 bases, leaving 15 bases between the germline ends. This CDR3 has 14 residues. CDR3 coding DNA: TGTGCCAGCAGCTGGAGCCTCGAGAGCGATACGCAGTATTTT. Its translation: CASSWSLESDTQYF.

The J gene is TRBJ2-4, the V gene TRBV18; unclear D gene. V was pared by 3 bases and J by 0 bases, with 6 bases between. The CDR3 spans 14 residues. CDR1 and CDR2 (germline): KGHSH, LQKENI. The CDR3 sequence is CASSPQVAKNIQYF. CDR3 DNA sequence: TGTGCCAGCTCACCGCAGGTAGCCAAAAACATTCAGTACTTC. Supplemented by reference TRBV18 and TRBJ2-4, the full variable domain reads NAGVMQNPRHLVRRRGQEARLRCSPMKGHSHVYWYRQLPEEGLKFMVYLQKENIIDESGMPKERFSAEFPKEGPSILRIQQVVRGDSAAYFCASSPQVAKNIQYFGAGTRLSVL.

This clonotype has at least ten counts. CDR3 in DNA: TGTGCCAGCAGCGTAGAGGGCAGCTCCTACGAGCAGTACTTC. This sequence encodes CASSVEGSSYEQYF. This chain joins TRBV9 and TRBJ2-7; no definite D call. In germline, CDR1 is SGDLS, CDR2 YYNGEE. The CDR3 sequence is 14 residues long. V gave up 0 bases and J gave up 0 bases, with 7 bases separating them.

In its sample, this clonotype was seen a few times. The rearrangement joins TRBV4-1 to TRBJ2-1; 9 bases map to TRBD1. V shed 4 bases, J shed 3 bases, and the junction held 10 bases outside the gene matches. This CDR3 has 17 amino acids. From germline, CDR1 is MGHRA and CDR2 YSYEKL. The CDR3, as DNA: TGCGCCAGCAGCCTCCAGGGCCACAGGGGGCTCTACAATGAGCAGTTCTTC. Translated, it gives CASSLQGHRGLYNEQFF.

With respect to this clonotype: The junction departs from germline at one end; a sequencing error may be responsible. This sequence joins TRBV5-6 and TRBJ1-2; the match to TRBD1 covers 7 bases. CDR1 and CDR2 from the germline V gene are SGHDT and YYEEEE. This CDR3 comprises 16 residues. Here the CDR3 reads CASSHRQGTANYGFTF. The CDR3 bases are TGTGCCAGCAGCCACCGACAGGGAACAGCTAACTATGGCTTCACCTTC.

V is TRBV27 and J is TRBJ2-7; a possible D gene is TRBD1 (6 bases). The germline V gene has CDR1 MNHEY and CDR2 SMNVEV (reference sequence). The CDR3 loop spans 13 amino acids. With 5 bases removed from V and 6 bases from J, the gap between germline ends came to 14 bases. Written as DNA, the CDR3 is TGTGCCAGCAGTATTACAGGGCGAGGCGAGCAGTACTTC. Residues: CASSITGRGEQYF.

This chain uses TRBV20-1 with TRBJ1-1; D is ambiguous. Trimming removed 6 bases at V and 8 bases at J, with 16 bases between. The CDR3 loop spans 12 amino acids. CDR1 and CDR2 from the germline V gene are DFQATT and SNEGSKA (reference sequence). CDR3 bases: TGCAGTGCACAAGTGGGCCGATCGGAAGCTTTCTTT. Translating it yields CSAQVGRSEAFF.